The next 24 T cell receptor beta chains were all read from a single sample in a study of blood T cells in healthy people across ages. A J-beta primer mix and a sample-barcoded 5' primer were used in a second PCR of roughly 7 to 12 cycles. MiXCR was run by TCRdb on the 5' RACE reads, yielding one entry per CDR3 protein. The sample includes 600,000 to 800,000 distinct CDR3 sequences, more than 45% seen only once; the top ten take around an eighth. The sequenced sample consisted of blood. The origin of the receptors is a woman aged 80 or older in good health.

This clonotype has a handful of counts. The gene calls are TRBV20-1 and TRBJ2-3, with D perhaps TRBD1 or TRBD2 (5 bases each). This CDR3 comprises 15 residues. From germline, CDR1 is DFQATT and CDR2 SNEGSKA (reference sequence). With 5 bases removed from V and 1 base from J, the gap between germline ends came to 16 bases. CDR3 in amino acids: CSAGAMGRGTDTQYF. The CDR3 region has the DNA TGCAGTGCTGGCGCTATGGGGCGGGGCACAGATACGCAGTATTTT.

In its sample, this clonotype was seen many times. The chain couples TRBV20-1 to TRBJ2-5, with 9 bases lining up with TRBD1. This CDR3 region has 15 residues. Germline loops: CDR1 DFQATT, CDR2 SNEGSKA (reference sequence). The V segment lost 3 bases and the J segment 2 bases; nucleotides outside the gene matches: 7. The CDR3 loop reads CSASTNRGLQETQYF. CDR3 in DNA: TGCAGTGCTAGCACTAACAGGGGGCTACAAGAGACCCAGTACTTC.

The chain recombines TRBV27 with TRBJ1-1, with TRBD1 as a possible D gene (6 bases). V was clipped by 3 bases and J by 5 bases, with 13 bases between them. Germline CDR1 MNHEY, CDR2 SMNVEV (reference sequence). The CDR3 contains 14 residues. CDR3 nucleotides: TGTGCCAGCAGTTTCAGACAGGAGGTAACTGAAGCTTTCTTT. Its translation is CASSFRQEVTEAFF.

Comments on this clonotype: This may arise from a read error, as a much more abundant clone is one base away. The V and J genes are TRBV3-1 and TRBJ1-1; D is perhaps TRBD1 (5 bases). Deletions cut 3 bases from V and 3 bases from J, with 8 bases between. The CDR3 length is 13 residues. Per germline, CDR1 LGHDT and CDR2 YNNKEL (reference sequence). As DNA, the CDR3 is TGTGCCAGCAGCCAGGGGACGGACACTGAAGCTTTCTTT. It translates to CASSQGTDTEAFF.

This clonotype appeared a few times. V is TRBV5-1 and J is TRBJ2-2; the D call may be TRBD1 or TRBD2 (5 bases each). The ends were cut back, 3 bases at V and 9 bases at J, with 12 bases in the middle. This CDR3 contains 13 residues. In germline, CDR1 is SGHRS, CDR2 YFSETQ. The DNA of the CDR3 is TGCGCCAGCAGCTGGGACGTTGGAAGGGAGCTGTTTTTT. It translates to CASSWDVGRELFF.

This clonotype was recorded at least ten times. V and J are TRBV7-8 and TRBJ2-3; D tentatively fits TRBD1 or TRBD2 (5 bases each). Trimming pared 1 base from V and 1 base from J, leaving 12 bases between. This CDR3 region has 16 residues. Germline V lookup: CDR1 SGHVS, CDR2 FQNEAQ. The CDR3 nucleotides are TGTGCCAGCAGCTTAGGGGGGATTAGCGGCACAGATACGCAGTATTTT. Residues: CASSLGGISGTDTQYF.

This clonotype was picked up many times. V usage is TRBV27 and J usage is TRBJ2-7, with TRBD2 matching over 13 bases. V was pared by 7 bases and J by 4 bases, with 7 bases of the junction left unmatched. Germline V gene data show CDR1 as MNHEY and CDR2 as SMNVEV (reference sequence). The CDR3 sequence is 15 residues long. CDR3 loop: CASTTGTSGIYEQYF. CDR3 coding DNA: TGTGCCAGCACTACCGGGACTAGCGGGATATACGAGCAGTACTTC.

Notes on this clonotype: A much larger clonotype is one base distant, so this may be a read error. The rearrangement joins TRBV2 to TRBJ2-5, with D maybe TRBD2 (5 bases). Germline V gene lookup returns CDR1 SNHLY and CDR2 FYNNEI. The CDR3 is 13 residues long. The V and J ends lost 4 bases and 10 bases respectively, with 16 bases between them. CDR3 residues: CASSGGTTRGQYF. For the CDR3, the DNA is TGTGCCAGCAGTGGAGGCACTACTAGAGGCCAGTACTTC. Together with reference TRBV2 and TRBJ2-5, the CDR3 gives the full variable domain: EPEVTQTPSHQVTQMGQEVILRCVPISNHLYFYWYRQILGQKVEFLVSFYNNEISEKSEIFDDQFSVERPDGSNFTLKIRSTKLEDSAMYFCASSGGTTRGQYFGPGTRLLVL.

The genes are TRBV5-1 and TRBJ2-3; D gene uncertain. This CDR3 is built from 16 residues. Trimming pared 4 bases from V and 0 bases from J, leaving 15 bases between. Germline values: CDR1 SGHRS, CDR2 YFSETQ. The CDR3 loop reads CASSLGGGVSTDTQYF. The CDR3 DNA reads as TGCGCCAGCAGCCTGGGCGGTGGGGTCAGCACAGATACGCAGTATTTT.

The rearrangement uses TRBV5-1 and TRBJ1-1; D remains unclear. This CDR3 has 14 residues. The germline gives CDR1 SGHRS, CDR2 YFSETQ. Trimming removed 0 bases at V and 3 bases at J, with 9 bases between. The CDR3 sequence: CASSLGPEDTEAFF. In DNA, the CDR3 is TGCGCCAGCAGCTTGGGACCCGAGGACACTGAAGCTTTCTTT.

The rearrangement uses TRBV20-1 and TRBJ2-3, with 9 bases aligning to TRBD2. Per germline, CDR1 DFQATT and CDR2 SNEGSKA (reference sequence). After removal of 5 bases from V and 2 bases from J, the junction contained 11 bases not matched to a gene. The CDR3 is 16 amino acids. CDR3 amino acids: CSAAVGLAGTTDTQYF. The CDR3 region has the DNA TGCAGTGCTGCCGTGGGGCTAGCGGGGACCACAGATACGCAGTATTTT.

Turning to this clonotype: A read error may produce the germline difference seen at one junction end. In nucleotides, the CDR3 is TGTACCATCATGGGGGAACGAGAGACCCAGTACTTC. Translation gives CTIMGERETQYF. The chain recombines TRBV10-3 with TRBJ2-5, with D possibly called TRBD1 or TRBD2 (5 bases each). The CDR3 loop spans 12 amino acids. CDR1 and CDR2 from the germline V gene are ENHRY and SYGVKD.

In its sample, this clonotype was seen a few times. V usage is TRBV5-1 and J usage is TRBJ1-1; no reliable D call. Germline CDR1 and CDR2: SGHRS and YFSETQ. Trimming removed 2 bases at V and 0 bases at J, with 14 bases between. This CDR3 comprises 16 residues. This CDR3 reads CASSFTVSTMNTEAFF. The CDR3, as DNA: TGCGCCAGCAGCTTCACAGTGTCTACAATGAACACTGAAGCTTTCTTT.

As regards this clonotype: A much more abundant neighbour one base away suggests this may be a read error. The chain is built from TRBV20-1 and TRBJ2-1; D possibly corresponds to TRBD1 (6 bases). Trimming shortened V by 0 bases and J by 1 base, and 10 bases separated the two germline ends. CDR3 length: 15 amino acids. Germline CDR1 is DFQATT and CDR2 is SNEGSKA (reference sequence). The CDR3 DNA reads as TGCAGTGCTAGAGAAATAGGGACATCCTACAATGAGCAGTTCTTC. As protein: CSAREIGTSYNEQFF.

This clonotype was detected many times. The J gene is TRBJ2-1, the V gene TRBV9; 7 bases match TRBD1. Trimming removed 0 bases from V and 9 bases from J; junction bases left unmatched: 9. Germline V gives CDR1 SGDLS, CDR2 YYNGEE. CDR3 length: 15 residues. The CDR3 nucleotides read TGTGCCAGCAGCGTAGAGGGGGCCGGGGTTAGTGAGCAGTTCTTC. This encodes CASSVEGAGVSEQFF.

The chain links TRBV7-9 to TRBJ2-5, with 7 bases that match TRBD1. Trimming removed 5 bases from V and 2 bases from J; junction bases left unmatched: 8. Germline CDR1 SEHNR, CDR2 FQNEAQ (reference sequence). The CDR3 is 15 amino acids. CDR3 region: CASSAPGTEQETQYF. The CDR3, as DNA: TGTGCCAGCAGCGCACCCGGGACAGAACAAGAGACCCAGTACTTC.

This clonotype has a count of ten or more. This chain uses TRBV12-3 or TRBV12-4 with TRBJ1-5; D not certain. This CDR3 contains 16 residues. Trimming stripped 3 bases from V and 0 bases from J, with 12 bases between. The CDR3 loop reads CASSFARSYSNQPQHF. CDR3 nucleotide sequence: TGTGCCAGCAGTTTCGCCAGATCATATAGCAATCAGCCCCAGCATTTT.

CDR3 sequence reads: CAISEQGGETQYF. CDR3 in DNA: TGTGCCATCAGTGAGCAGGGAGGGGAGACCCAGTACTTC. V and J are TRBV10-3 and TRBJ2-7; 7 nucleotides match TRBD2. The assigned J gene may be wrong: the sequence end matches TRBJ2-5 better. Per germline, CDR1 ENHRY and CDR2 SYGVKD. This CDR3 is built from 13 residues.

This chain uses TRBV2 with TRBJ2-3; 8 bases fit TRBD2. Germline assignment: CDR1 SNHLY and CDR2 FYNNEI. This CDR3 region has 14 residues. After removal of 10 bases from V and 6 bases from J, the junction contained 12 bases not matched to a gene. CDR3: CANGGTSSIDTQYF. For the CDR3, the DNA is TGTGCCAACGGTGGGACTAGTTCTATTGATACGCAGTATTTT.

This clonotype showed up many times. The CDR3 loop is CASSFRLAGGASTDTQYF. The CDR3 nucleotides are TGTGCCAGCAGCTTCCGTCTAGCGGGGGGCGCTTCCACAGATACGCAGTATTTT. The chain recombines TRBV9 with TRBJ2-3; 11 bases are a match to TRBD2. Germline V gene lookup returns CDR1 SGDLS and CDR2 YYNGEE. This CDR3 region has 18 residues. V shed 4 bases and J 2 bases; nucleotides not matched to a gene: 12.

This clonotype was recorded a few times. This sequence joins TRBV27 and TRBJ1-5; D unresolved. Per the germline V gene, CDR1 is MNHEY and CDR2 is SMNVEV (reference sequence). The CDR3 consists of 13 residues. Trimming stripped 5 bases from V and 2 bases from J, with 7 bases between. The CDR3 DNA reads as TGTGCCAGCAGTCGATGGGGCAATCAGCCCCAGCATTTT. Amino acid sequence: CASSRWGNQPQHF.

This sequence joins TRBV6-5 and TRBJ2-2, with D tentatively TRBD2 (5 bases). The CDR3 has 16 residues. CDR1 is MNHEY, CDR2 SVGAGI, per germline. The V gene lost 5 bases and the J gene lost 0 bases, with 13 bases spanning the gap. The CDR3 DNA reads as TGTGCCAGCAGTCCATTCGGGATCTCGAACACCGGGGAGCTGTTTTTT. Translating gives CASSPFGISNTGELFF.

The genes are TRBV7-2 and TRBJ2-1; 9 bases align to TRBD2. This CDR3 is 16 amino acids long. Germline-derived CDR1 and CDR2 are SGHTA and FQGNSA. With V trimmed by 4 bases and J by 2 bases, 6 bases remained unmatched. CDR3 sequence: CASSWAGGGAYNEQFF. CDR3 nucleotide sequence: TGTGCCAGCAGCTGGGCTGGCGGGGGGGCCTACAATGAGCAGTTCTTC. Drawing the rest from reference TRBV7-2 and TRBJ2-1, the complete variable domain is GAGVSQSPSNKVTEKGKDVELRCDPISGHTALYWYRQSLGQGLEFLIYFQGNSAPDKSGLPSDRFSAERTGGSVSTLTIQRTQQEDSAVYLCASSWAGGGAYNEQFFGPGTRLTVL.

This clonotype has a single count. J is TRBJ2-7 and V is TRBV4-3; D perhaps matches TRBD2 (6 bases). TRBJ2-4 matches the DNA end more closely, so the J call is doubtful. Germline V gene data show CDR1 as LGHNA and CDR2 as YSLEER. CDR3 length equals 15 residues. CDR3 nucleotide sequence: TGCGCCAGCAGCCAAGATGCGGAGGGGTGGGACATTCAGTACTTC. Translated, it gives CASSQDAEGWDIQYF.